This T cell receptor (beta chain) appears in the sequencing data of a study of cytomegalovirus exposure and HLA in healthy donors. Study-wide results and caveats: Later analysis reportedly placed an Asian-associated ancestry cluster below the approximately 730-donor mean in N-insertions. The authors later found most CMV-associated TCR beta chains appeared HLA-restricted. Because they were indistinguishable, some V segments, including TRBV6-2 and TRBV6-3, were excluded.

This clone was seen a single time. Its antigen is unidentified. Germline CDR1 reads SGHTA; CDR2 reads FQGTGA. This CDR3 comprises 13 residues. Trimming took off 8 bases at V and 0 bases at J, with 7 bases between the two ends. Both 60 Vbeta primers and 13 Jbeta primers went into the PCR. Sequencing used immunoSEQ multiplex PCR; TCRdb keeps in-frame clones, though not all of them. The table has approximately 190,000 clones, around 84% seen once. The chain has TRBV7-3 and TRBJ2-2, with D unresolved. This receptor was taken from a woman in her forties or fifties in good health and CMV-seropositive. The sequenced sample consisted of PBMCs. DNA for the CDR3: TGTGCCAGCGGGCCCTCGAACACCGGGGAGCTGTTTTTT. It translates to CASGPSNTGELFF.